A single sample gave rise to the 8 T cell receptor beta chains below, sequenced in a study of T cell responses to AZD1222 COVID-19 vaccine. Using immunoSEQ multiplex PCR, the repertoire was profiled, and TCRdb retains in-frame clones only, with some absent. The repertoire consists of 100,000 to 120,000 clones, with 70% to 90% occurring once and the leading ten covering over 8%. Sequences were derived from peripheral blood, sampled on day 0 of AZD1222 vaccination. The origin of the receptors is an adult in good health.

V and J are TRBV11-2 and TRBJ2-7; tentative D call: TRBD2 (6 bases). V dropped 8 bases and J dropped 5 bases, with 13 bases sitting between them. The CDR3 is made up of 12 amino acids. Germline loops: CDR1 SGHAT, CDR2 FQNNGV. The DNA for the CDR3 is TGTGCCAGCTCACGGGGGAGCCACGAGCAGTACTTC. This codes for CASSRGSHEQYF.

This clone was counted between two and nine times. The gene calls are TRBV27 and TRBJ1-5, with 9 bases fitting TRBD1. The germline CDR1 and CDR2 sequences are MNHEY and SMNVEV (reference sequence). The CDR3 runs to 16 residues. The V segment lost 6 bases and the J segment 4 bases; nucleotides outside the gene matches: 10. Written as DNA, the CDR3 is TGTGCCAGCAGGGGGACAGGGTCGTGGGATAATCAGCCCCAGCATTTT. Encoded protein: CASRGTGSWDNQPQHF.

The chain links TRBV15 to TRBJ2-7; 8 bases fit TRBD1. V lost 6 bases, J lost 3 bases, and 4 bases stayed unmatched. CDR3 length equals 13 residues. CDR1 LNHNV and CDR2 YYDKDF come from the germline V gene (reference sequence). Written as DNA, the CDR3 is TGTGCCACCAGTACAGGACAGGGCTACGAGCAGTACTTC. Its protein product is CATSTGQGYEQYF.

This sequence joins TRBV27 and TRBJ1-1; TRBD1 aligns across 7 bases. Trimming removed 0 bases from V and 3 bases from J; junction bases left unmatched: 4. The germline gives CDR1 MNHEY, CDR2 SMNVEV (reference sequence). CDR3 length equals 15 residues. CDR3 protein: CASSLSDRPDTEAFF. Here the CDR3 DNA reads TGTGCCAGCAGTTTATCGGACAGGCCGGACACTGAAGCTTTCTTT.

This clone appeared a few times. The chain couples TRBV2 to TRBJ1-6, with 8 bases identical to TRBD1. Germline CDR1 and CDR2: SNHLY and FYNNEI. J lost 10 bases, V lost 2 bases, and 7 bases had no gene match. The CDR3 extends over 15 amino acids. The CDR3 loop is CASSERGAGGSPLHF. For the CDR3, the DNA is TGTGCCAGCAGTGAAAGGGGTGCAGGGGGCTCACCCCTCCACTTT.

V and J are TRBV24-1 and TRBJ1-4; TRBD1 agrees at 8 bases. The germline V gene encodes CDR1 KGHDR and CDR2 SFDVKD. CDR3 length equals 15 residues. Trimming removed 4 bases from V and 3 bases from J; junction bases left unmatched: 3. CDR3 amino acids: CATSETGASNEKLFF. CDR3 sequence (DNA): TGTGCCACCAGTGAGACAGGGGCGTCTAATGAAAAACTGTTTTTT.

As concerns this clone: Other DNA sequences of this sample code for an identical CDR3. The DNA for the CDR3 is TGTGCCAGTAGTCGTCAGGAGAACACTGAAGCTTTCTTT. Its translation: CASSRQENTEAFF. V is TRBV19 and J is TRBJ1-1; no clear D. V was cut by 5 bases and J by 1 base, with 8 bases left in between. The length of the CDR3 is 13 residues. Germline CDR1 reads LNHDA; CDR2 reads SQIVND (reference sequence).

The chain is built from TRBV7-2 and TRBJ2-7, with TRBD1 matching 9 bases. The CDR3 runs to 15 residues. Germline CDR1 reads SGHTA; CDR2 reads FQGNSA. The V and J ends lost 5 bases and 6 bases, in that order; junction bases with no gene match: 11. Here the CDR3 reads CASSRTGTGLFEQYF. DNA of the CDR3: TGTGCCAGCAGCCGCACCGGGACAGGGTTGTTCGAGCAGTACTTC.